This TCR beta chain was obtained from a study of T cells after yellow fever vaccination. Study background: It was SMART-Seq v4 Ultra Low Input that prepared the fractions with low cell numbers.

The CDR3 spans 14 residues. V lost 5 bases and J 2 bases, leaving 13 bases between the germline ends. The germline CDR1 and CDR2 sequences are SGHVS and FQNEAQ. For this clonotype: Antigen unknown.

Findings of the study overall: Any FACS-sorted repertoire could hold abundant clonotypes that contaminate it from the bulk population. Re-detected after boosting: most primary clones, about 95% of CD4 and 75% to 90% of CD8.

5'RACE template switching generated TCR cDNA, adding a universal primer site and UMIs. TCRdb processed the 5' RACE reads anew with MiXCR; each CDR3 protein has one entry. The data contain about 340,000 distinct CDR3 sequences, about 8.7% of them seen just once; the ten biggest clones take up more than 15%. The clonotype originates from a young man who received the YFV17D yellow fever vaccine. Sequencing was performed on PBMCs, taken on the day of the first yellow fever vaccination. The rearrangement joins TRBV7-8 to TRBJ2-7; D is unresolved. CDR3 in amino acids: CASSINNQAYEQYF. The CDR3 DNA is TGTGCCAGCAGCATAAACAACCAAGCCTACGAGCAGTACTTC. The full variable domain, rest sourced from reference TRBV7-8 and TRBJ2-7, is GAGVSQSPRYKVAKRGQDVALRCDPISGHVSLFWYQQALGQGPEFLTYFQNEAQLDKSGLPSDRFFAERPEGSVSTLKIQRTQQEDSAVYLCASSINNQAYEQYFGPGTRLTVT.